Listed here are 2 T cell receptor beta chains from one sample, sequenced in a study of T cells in Graves' hyperthyroidism and ophthalmopathy (dated by TCRdb to the late 2010s). Libraries were built with multiplex PCR. The reads were generated on an Illumina HiSeq 2000. TCR beta CDR3 regions were amplified from RNA transcripts. The first round of RT-PCR for the TCR CDR3 was performed with the HTBI primer set and the Qiagen OneStep RT-PCR kit. TCRdb reanalyzed the raw reads on its own, using fastp at Q25 for trimming and MiXCR for clone calling, and kept in-frame beta chains. Rows merge per CDR3 protein into single entries with the most common DNA and genes. The sample contains 300,000 to 450,000 distinct CDR3 sequences, approximately 13% of them found a single time. The top ten constitute less than 25% of the sample. Material: blood. All receptors derive from a young man with Graves' hyperthyroidism that later progressed to Graves' ophthalmopathy.

V and J are TRBV20-1 and TRBJ2-3; D unresolved. Trimming pared 5 bases from V and 2 bases from J, leaving 17 bases between. The CDR3 has 15 amino acids. Germline V gene sequence: CDR1 DFQATT, CDR2 SNEGSKA (reference sequence). In DNA form, the CDR3 reads TGCAGTGCTCCAACTGGACCCGAGAACACAGATACGCAGTATTTT. This translates into CSAPTGPENTDTQYF.

Many counts were recorded for this clonotype. The rearrangement uses TRBV7-9 and TRBJ2-1; D is unclear. The CDR3 has 14 residues. Trimming stripped 1 base from V and 9 bases from J, with 13 bases between. The germline V gene encodes CDR1 SEHNR and CDR2 FQNEAQ (reference sequence). CDR3 DNA: TGTGCCAGCAGCTTAGTTCTGGGCCACAGTGAGCAGTTCTTC. As protein: CASSLVLGHSEQFF.